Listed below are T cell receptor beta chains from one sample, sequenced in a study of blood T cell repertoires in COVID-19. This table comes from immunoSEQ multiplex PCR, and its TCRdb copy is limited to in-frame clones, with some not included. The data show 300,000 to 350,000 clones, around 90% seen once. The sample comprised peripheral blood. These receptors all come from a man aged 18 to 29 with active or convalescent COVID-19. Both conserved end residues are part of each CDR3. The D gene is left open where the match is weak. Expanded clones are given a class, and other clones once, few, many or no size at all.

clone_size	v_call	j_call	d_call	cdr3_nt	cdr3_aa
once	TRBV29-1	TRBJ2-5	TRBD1	TGCAGCGTTGAGGACAGGGGCAAAGAGACCCAGTACTTC	CSVEDRGKETQYF
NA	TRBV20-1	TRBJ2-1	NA	TGCAGTGCTAGTGGGTCGGGAGCCTACAATGAGCAGTTCTTC	CSASGSGAYNEQFF
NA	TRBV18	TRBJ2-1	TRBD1	TGTGCCAGCTCGGGACAGGGGGAGATTGGTGAGCAGTTCTTC	CASSGQGEIGEQFF
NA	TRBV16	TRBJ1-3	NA	TGTGCCAGCAGCCGGGACTATGAGGGAAACACCATATATTTT	CASSRDYEGNTIYF
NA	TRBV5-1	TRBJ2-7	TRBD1	TGCGCCAGCAGCTTGGACCCTCACGGGACAGACTCCTACGAGCAGTACTTC	CASSLDPHGTDSYEQYF
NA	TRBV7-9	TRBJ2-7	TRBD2	TGTGCCAGCAGCCCCCTAGCGGGAGTCTACGAGCAGTACTTC	CASSPLAGVYEQYF
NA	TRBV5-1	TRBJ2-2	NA	TGCGCCAGCAGCTTGGCCGCGGGGGCGAGCACCGGGGAGCTGTTTTTT	CASSLAAGASTGELFF
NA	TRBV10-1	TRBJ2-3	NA	TGCGCCAGCAGTGAAGGTCGGGGAGGAACAGATACGCAGTATTTT	CASSEGRGGTDTQYF
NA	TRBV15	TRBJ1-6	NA	TGTGCCACCACCCCGAGGGGGGGATCACCCCTCCACTTT	CATTPRGGSPLHF
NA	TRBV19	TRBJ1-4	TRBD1	TGTGCCAGTAGTATGGGACAGGGTTACGGAAAACTGTTTTTT	CASSMGQGYGKLFF
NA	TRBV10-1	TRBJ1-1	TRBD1	TGCGCCAGCAGTGAGTCGGGACAGGGGAACACTGAAGCTTTCTTT	CASSESGQGNTEAFF
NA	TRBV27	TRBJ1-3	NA	TGTGCCAGCAGTTCCCTCCCCACAGGGACCGGAAACACCATATATTTT	CASSSLPTGTGNTIYF
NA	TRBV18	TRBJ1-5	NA	TGTGCCAGCTCACCCTCAGATCAGCCCCAGCATTTT	CASSPSDQPQHF
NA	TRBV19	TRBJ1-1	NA	TGTGCCAGTAGGGGGCCGGGGAACACTGAAGCTTTCTTT	CASRGPGNTEAFF
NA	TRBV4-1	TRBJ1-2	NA	TGCGCCAGCAGCCAGACCAGACAGGAAGCTAACTATGGCTACACCTTC	CASSQTRQEANYGYTF